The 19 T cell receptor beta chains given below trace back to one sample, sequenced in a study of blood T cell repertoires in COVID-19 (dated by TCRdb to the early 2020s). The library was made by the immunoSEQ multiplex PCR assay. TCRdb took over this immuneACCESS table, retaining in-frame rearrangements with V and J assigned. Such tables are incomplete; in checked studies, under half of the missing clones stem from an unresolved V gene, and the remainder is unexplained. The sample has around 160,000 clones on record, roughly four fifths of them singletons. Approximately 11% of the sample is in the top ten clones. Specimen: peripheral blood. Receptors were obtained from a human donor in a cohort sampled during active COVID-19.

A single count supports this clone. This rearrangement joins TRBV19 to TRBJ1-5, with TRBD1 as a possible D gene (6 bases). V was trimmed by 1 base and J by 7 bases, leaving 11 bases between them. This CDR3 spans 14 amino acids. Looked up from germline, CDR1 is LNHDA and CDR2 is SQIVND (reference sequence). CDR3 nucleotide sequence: TGTGCCAGTAGTATAGGGGCGACAGGACAGCCCCAGCATTTT. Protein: CASSIGATGQPQHF.

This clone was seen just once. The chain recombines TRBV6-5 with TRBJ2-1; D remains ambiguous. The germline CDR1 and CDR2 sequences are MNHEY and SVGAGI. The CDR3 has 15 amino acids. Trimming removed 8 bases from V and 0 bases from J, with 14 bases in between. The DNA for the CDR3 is TGTGCCAGCCGTTTTGGAAGGAGCTCCTACAATGAGCAGTTCTTC. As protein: CASRFGRSSYNEQFF.

CDR3 DNA: TGTGCCAGCACCTTGGGGGGATTAGCCAAAAACATTCAGTACTTC. Protein: CASTLGGLAKNIQYF. The chain couples TRBV19 to TRBJ2-4; D perhaps matches TRBD2 (6 bases). The CDR3 sequence is 15 residues long. Germline V gene sequence: CDR1 LNHDA, CDR2 SQIVND (reference sequence). The V gene lost 9 bases and the J gene lost 0 bases, with 15 bases spanning the gap.

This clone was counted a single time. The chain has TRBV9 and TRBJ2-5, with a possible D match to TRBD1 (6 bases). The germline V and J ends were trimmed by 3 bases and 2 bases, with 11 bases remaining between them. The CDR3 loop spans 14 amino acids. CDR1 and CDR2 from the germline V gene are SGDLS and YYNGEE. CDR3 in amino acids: CASSGDTQQETQYF. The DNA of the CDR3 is TGTGCCAGCAGCGGGGACACCCAACAAGAGACCCAGTACTTC.

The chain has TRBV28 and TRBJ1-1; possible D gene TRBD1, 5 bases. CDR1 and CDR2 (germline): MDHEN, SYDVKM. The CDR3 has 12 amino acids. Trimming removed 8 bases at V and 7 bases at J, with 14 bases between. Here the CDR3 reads CASGLLQGEAFF. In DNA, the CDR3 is TGTGCCAGCGGCCTCCTCCAGGGTGAAGCTTTCTTT.

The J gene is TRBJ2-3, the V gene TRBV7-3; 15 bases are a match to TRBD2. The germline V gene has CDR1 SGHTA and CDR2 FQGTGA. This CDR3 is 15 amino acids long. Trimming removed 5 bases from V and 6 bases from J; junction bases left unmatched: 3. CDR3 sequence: CASSPGTSGRDTQYF. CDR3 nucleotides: TGTGCCAGCAGCCCTGGGACTAGCGGGAGGGATACGCAGTATTTT.

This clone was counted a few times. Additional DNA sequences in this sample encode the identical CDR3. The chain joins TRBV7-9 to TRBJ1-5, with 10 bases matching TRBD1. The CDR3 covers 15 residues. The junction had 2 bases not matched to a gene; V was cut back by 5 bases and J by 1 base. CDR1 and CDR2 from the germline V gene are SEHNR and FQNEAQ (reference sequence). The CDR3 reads CASSRTGGSNQPQHF. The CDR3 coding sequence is TGTGCCAGCAGCAGGACAGGGGGGAGCAATCAGCCCCAGCATTTT.

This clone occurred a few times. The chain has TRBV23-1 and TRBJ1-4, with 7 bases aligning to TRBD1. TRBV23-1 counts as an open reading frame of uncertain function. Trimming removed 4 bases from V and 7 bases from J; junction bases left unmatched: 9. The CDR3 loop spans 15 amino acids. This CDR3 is CASSPLTGQAEKLFF. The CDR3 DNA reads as TGCGCCAGCAGTCCGCTTACCGGACAGGCTGAAAAACTGTTTTTT.

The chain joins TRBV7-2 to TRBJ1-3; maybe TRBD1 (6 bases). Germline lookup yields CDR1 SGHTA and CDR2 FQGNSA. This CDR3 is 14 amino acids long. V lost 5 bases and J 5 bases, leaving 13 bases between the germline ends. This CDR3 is CASSRTDVRNTIYF. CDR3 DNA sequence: TGTGCCAGCAGCCGGACAGACGTAAGAAACACCATATATTTT. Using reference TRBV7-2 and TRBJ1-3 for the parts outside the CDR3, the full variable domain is GAGVSQSPSNKVTEKGKDVELRCDPISGHTALYWYRQSLGQGLEFLIYFQGNSAPDKSGLPSDRFSAERTGGSVSTLTIQRTQQEDSAVYLCASSRTDVRNTIYFGEGSWLTVV.

The CDR3: CASSRPDSPLHF. The CDR3 DNA reads TGCGCCAGCAGCCGTCCGGATTCACCCCTCCACTTT. The V and J genes are TRBV5-1 and TRBJ1-6, with unresolved D. This CDR3 spans 12 amino acids. V shed 4 bases and J shed 8 bases, with 7 bases lying between them. The V gene's germline CDR1 is SGHRS and CDR2 YFSETQ.

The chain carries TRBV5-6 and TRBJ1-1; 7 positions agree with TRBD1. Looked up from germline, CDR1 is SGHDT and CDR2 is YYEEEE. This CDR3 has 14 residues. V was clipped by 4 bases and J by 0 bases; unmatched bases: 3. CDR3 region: CASSRGQLNTEAFF. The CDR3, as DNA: TGTGCCAGCAGCAGGGGACAGTTGAACACTGAAGCTTTCTTT.

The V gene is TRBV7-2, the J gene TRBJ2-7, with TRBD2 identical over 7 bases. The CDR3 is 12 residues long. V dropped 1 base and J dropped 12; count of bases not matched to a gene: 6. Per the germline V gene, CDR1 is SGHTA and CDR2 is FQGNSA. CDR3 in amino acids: CASSLGTSLAYF. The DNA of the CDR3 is TGTGCCAGCAGCTTAGGGACTAGTCTGGCGTACTTC.

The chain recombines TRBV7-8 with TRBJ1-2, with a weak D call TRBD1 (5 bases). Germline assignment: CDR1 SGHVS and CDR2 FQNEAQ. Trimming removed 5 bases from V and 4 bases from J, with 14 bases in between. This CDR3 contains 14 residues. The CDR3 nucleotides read TGTGCCAGCAGCGCCGCCGGGACTGGCTATGGCTACACCTTC. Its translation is CASSAAGTGYGYTF.

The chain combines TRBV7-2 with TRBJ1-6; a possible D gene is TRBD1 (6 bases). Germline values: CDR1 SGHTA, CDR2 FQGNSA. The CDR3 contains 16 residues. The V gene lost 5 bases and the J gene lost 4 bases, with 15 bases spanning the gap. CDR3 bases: TGTGCCAGCAGCCTAAGGACAGCCGTGTATAATTCACCCCTCCACTTT. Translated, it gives CASSLRTAVYNSPLHF. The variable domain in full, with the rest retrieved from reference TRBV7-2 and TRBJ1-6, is GAGVSQSPSNKVTEKGKDVELRCDPISGHTALYWYRQSLGQGLEFLIYFQGNSAPDKSGLPSDRFSAERTGGSVSTLTIQRTQQEDSAVYLCASSLRTAVYNSPLHFGNGTRLTVT.

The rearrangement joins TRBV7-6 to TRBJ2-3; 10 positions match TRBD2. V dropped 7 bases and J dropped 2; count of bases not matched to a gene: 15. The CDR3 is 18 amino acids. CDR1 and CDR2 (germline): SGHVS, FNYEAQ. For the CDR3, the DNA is TGTGCCAGCATGCTGAAATGGGGAGCGGGGGGGAACACAGATACGCAGTATTTT. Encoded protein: CASMLKWGAGGNTDTQYF.

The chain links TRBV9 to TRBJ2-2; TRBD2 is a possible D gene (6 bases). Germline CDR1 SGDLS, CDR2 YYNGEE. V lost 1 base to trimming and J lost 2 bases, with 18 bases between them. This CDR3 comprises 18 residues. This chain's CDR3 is CASSVSVTVSGNTGELFF. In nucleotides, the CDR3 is TGTGCCAGCAGCGTATCTGTGACTGTTAGCGGCAACACCGGGGAGCTGTTTTTT.

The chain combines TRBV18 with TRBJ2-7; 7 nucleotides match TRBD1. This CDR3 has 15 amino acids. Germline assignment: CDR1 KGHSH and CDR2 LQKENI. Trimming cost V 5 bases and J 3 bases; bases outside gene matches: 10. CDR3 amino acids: CASSEGTDPFYEQYF. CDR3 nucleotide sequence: TGTGCCAGCTCAGAAGGGACAGATCCTTTCTACGAGCAGTACTTC.

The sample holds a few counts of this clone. CDR3 protein: CASSQTGIQPQHF. The DNA of the CDR3 is TGTGCCAGCAGCCAGACAGGCATCCAGCCCCAGCATTTT. The genes are TRBV12-3 or TRBV12-4 and TRBJ1-5, with a tentative D call TRBD1 (6 bases). V shed 6 bases and J shed 7 bases, with 13 bases lying between them. The CDR3 is made up of 13 amino acids.

The CDR3 region has the DNA TGTGCCAGCAGCCATCATTCGGGGGGGTCTGGGGCCAACGTCCTGACTTTC. It yields the protein CASSHHSGGSGANVLTF. The chain is built from TRBV11-2 and TRBJ2-6; 8 bases align to TRBD2. The V and J ends lost 5 bases and 1 base, in that order; junction bases with no gene match: 7. The CDR3 covers 17 residues. Germline CDR1 reads SGHAT; CDR2 reads FQNNGV.